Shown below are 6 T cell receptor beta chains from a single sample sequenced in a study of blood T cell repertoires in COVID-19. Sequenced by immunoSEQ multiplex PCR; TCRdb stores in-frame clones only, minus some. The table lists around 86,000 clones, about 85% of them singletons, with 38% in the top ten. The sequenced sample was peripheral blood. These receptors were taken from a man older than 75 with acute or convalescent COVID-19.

Here the CDR3 reads CASSEFGANQPQHF. CDR3 nucleotides: TGTGCCAGCAGTGAATTTGGAGCTAATCAGCCCCAGCATTTT. The chain combines TRBV6-1 with TRBJ1-5; D gene ambiguous. There are 14 residues in the CDR3. CDR1 is MNHNS, CDR2 SASEGT, per germline. Between the trimmed V and J ends, which lost 2 bases and 4 bases, there was a span of 9 bases.

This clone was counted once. The CDR3 DNA is TGTGCTAGTGGTTTGGGTTCAGGGGGCAACACCGGGGAGCTGTTTTTT. Its translation: CASGLGSGGNTGELFF. The chain employs TRBV12-5 and TRBJ2-2; TRBD1 agrees at 8 bases. The V gene end was trimmed by 1 base and the J gene end by 2 bases; junction bases not matched to a gene: 3. Germline V CDR1 and CDR2: LGHNT, FRNRAP. The CDR3 has 16 residues.

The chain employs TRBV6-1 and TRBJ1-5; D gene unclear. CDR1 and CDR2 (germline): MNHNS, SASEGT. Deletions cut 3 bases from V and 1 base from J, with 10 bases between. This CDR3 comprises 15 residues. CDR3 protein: CASSDQRGSNQPQHF. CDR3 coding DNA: TGTGCCAGCAGTGATCAAAGAGGGAGCAATCAGCCCCAGCATTTT.

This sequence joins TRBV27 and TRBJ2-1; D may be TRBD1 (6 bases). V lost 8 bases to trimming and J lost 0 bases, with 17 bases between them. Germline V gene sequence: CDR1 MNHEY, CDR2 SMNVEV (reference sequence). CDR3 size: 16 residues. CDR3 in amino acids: CASHVRGSDSYNEQFF. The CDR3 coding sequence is TGTGCCAGCCACGTCAGGGGATCGGACTCCTACAATGAGCAGTTCTTC.

CDR3 protein: CASSLETGLRNSPLHF. As DNA, the CDR3 is TGTGCCAGCAGCTTGGAGACAGGGTTGAGGAATTCACCCCTCCACTTT. The rearrangement links TRBV5-6 to TRBJ1-6, with TRBD1 matching over 7 bases. This CDR3 is built from 16 residues. V gave up 0 bases and J gave up 7 bases; unmatched junction bases: 7. The germline V gene has CDR1 SGHDT and CDR2 YYEEEE.

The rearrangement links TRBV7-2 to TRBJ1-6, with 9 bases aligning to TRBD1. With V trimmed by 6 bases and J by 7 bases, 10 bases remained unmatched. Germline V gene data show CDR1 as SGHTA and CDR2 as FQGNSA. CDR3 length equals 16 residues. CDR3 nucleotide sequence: TGTGCCAGCAGACAAGGGACAGGGAGAAAGAATTCACCCCTCCACTTT. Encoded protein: CASRQGTGRKNSPLHF.